Sequencing of this TCR beta chain was carried out in a study of blood T cell repertoires in COVID-19. Study-level background: Researchers got acute and convalescent COVID-19 samples from the United States, Italy and Spain. From T cells, B-cell-depleted T cells, or PBMCs came the material, which was cDNA or gDNA.

As handled by the study authors: Amplification of reference gene primers was used by the study to estimate nucleated cell counts. The protocol was immunoSEQ multiplex PCR, while the TCRdb copy is restricted to in-frame clones and leaves out a portion. V, J and clone size were drawn from that table, and D and trimming were deduced from the DNA. The sample has 55,000 to 90,000 clones, roughly 85% seen once; the top ten hold around 40%. The CDR3 has 17 residues. The V and J ends lost 2 bases and 6 bases respectively, with 22 bases between them. Germline CDR1 reads KGHSH; CDR2 reads LQKENI. The chain employs TRBV18 and TRBJ1-2, with TRBD1 as a possible D gene (6 bases). The sequence was collected from a woman older than 75 with active or convalescent COVID-19. The sequenced material came from peripheral blood. The CDR3 here is CASSPIETQGQGDGYTF. CDR3 DNA: TGTGCCAGCTCACCAATAGAGACACAGGGACAAGGGGATGGCTACACCTTC.